These 30 T cell receptor beta chains originate from one sample sequenced in a study of blood T cell repertoires in COVID-19. Clones were sequenced by immunoSEQ multiplex PCR, and TCRdb holds only the in-frame ones, with some missing. The table lists 55,000 or so clones, roughly nine tenths of them singletons. Sequencing was performed on peripheral blood. The receptors were sampled from a man between 40 and 49 years old with acute or convalescent COVID-19.

This sequence joins TRBV5-1 and TRBJ2-7, with 7 nucleotides matching TRBD1. The ends lost 2 bases at V and 2 bases at J; junction bases unmatched: 7. Germline CDR1 is SGHRS and CDR2 is YFSETQ. The CDR3 is made up of 15 amino acids. DNA of the CDR3: TGCGCCAGCAGCTTCTGGACAGGTACTACCTACGAGCAGTACTTC. Protein product: CASSFWTGTTYEQYF. Combining the CDR3 with reference TRBV5-1 and TRBJ2-7 gives the whole variable domain KAGVTQTPRYLIKTRGQQVTLSCSPISGHRSVSWYQQTPGQGLQFLFEYFSETQRNKGNFPGRFSGRQFSNSRSEMNVSTLELGDSALYLCASSFWTGTTYEQYFGPGTRLTVT.

The chain carries TRBV2 and TRBJ2-1; no reliable D call. V lost 10 bases and J lost 7, with 2 bases in between. The CDR3 extends over 8 amino acids. Germline loops: CDR1 SNHLY, CDR2 FYNNEI. Here the CDR3 DNA reads TGTGCCACGAATGAGCAGTTCTTC. Protein: CATNEQFF.

This clone appeared a single time. The CDR3 DNA is TGTGCCAGCAGCCAAGGAATTAGCGGGAGCTCGAGGGAGCAGTTCTTC. Protein: CASSQGISGSSREQFF. This chain links TRBV4-2 with TRBJ2-1; 9 positions match TRBD2. J gave up 10 bases and V 1 base, and 11 bases lay outside the gene matches. The CDR3 runs to 16 residues. Germline V lookup: CDR1 LGHNA, CDR2 YNFKEQ.

The chain employs TRBV7-2 and TRBJ2-4, with 9 bases lining up with TRBD1. Unmatched junction bases numbered 2, after V lost 5 bases and J lost 0 bases. CDR3 length: 15 amino acids. The germline V gene has CDR1 SGHTA and CDR2 FQGNSA. CDR3 protein: CASSRDRAAKNIQYF. The CDR3 region has the DNA TGTGCCAGCAGCCGGGACAGGGCAGCCAAAAACATTCAGTACTTC.

The chain carries TRBV12-3 or TRBV12-4 and TRBJ1-2; unclear D gene. The V gene lost 2 bases and the J gene lost 4 bases, with 5 bases spanning the gap. The CDR3 totals 12 residues. DNA for the CDR3: TGTGCCAGCAGTTTATATCTCTATGGCTACACCTTC. This gives the protein CASSLYLYGYTF.

This chain uses TRBV30 with TRBJ1-5; TRBD1 might be the D (6 bases). From germline, CDR1 is GTSNPN and CDR2 SVGIG (reference sequence). The CDR3 length is 15 residues. Trimming left V 1 base short and J 1 base short, with 11 bases between. The chain's CDR3 is CAWSGPGHSNQPQHF. CDR3 nucleotide sequence: TGTGCCTGGAGTGGACCGGGACACAGCAATCAGCCCCAGCATTTT. Using reference TRBV30 and TRBJ1-5 for the parts outside the CDR3, the full variable domain is SQTIHQWPATLVQPVGSPLSLECTVEGTSNPNLYWYRQAAGRGLQLLFYSVGIGQISSEVPQNLSASRPQDRQFILSSKKLLLSDSGFYLCAWSGPGHSNQPQHFGDGTRLSIL.

This rearrangement joins TRBV5-6 to TRBJ2-7; TRBD1 might be the D (5 bases). The CDR3 spans 15 residues. From germline, CDR1 is SGHDT and CDR2 YYEEEE. V lost 4 bases, J lost 2 bases, and 16 bases lay in between. The DNA of the CDR3 is TGTGCCAGCAGCCCAAAAGGGGCCCTAACCTACGAGCAGTACTTC. Translating it yields CASSPKGALTYEQYF.

Details on this clone: One junction end does not reproduce the germline sequence, and a read error may be involved. The chain links TRBV7-9 to TRBJ2-2; D might be TRBD2 (6 bases). CDR3 length: 15 amino acids. Per germline, CDR1 SEHNR and CDR2 FQNEAQ (reference sequence). The CDR3 DNA sequence: TGTGCCAGCAGCTGGAGGGGTCCTAACACCGAGGAGCTGTTTTTT. This encodes CASSWRGPNTEELFF.

Only one count was recorded for this clone. The CDR3 sequence is CASSSRQGVYNEQFF. The CDR3 DNA is TGTGCCAGCAGCTCACGACAGGGGGTTTACAATGAGCAGTTCTTC. V usage is TRBV7-3 and J usage is TRBJ2-1; TRBD1 aligns across 9 bases. CDR3 length: 15 residues. Looked up from germline, CDR1 is SGHTA and CDR2 is FQGTGA. V shed 4 bases and J 4 bases; nucleotides not matched to a gene: 5.

The chain is built from TRBV7-9 and TRBJ2-1, with D hard to call. V shed 1 base and J shed 0 bases, with 10 bases lying between them. Germline-derived CDR1 and CDR2 are SEHNR and FQNEAQ (reference sequence). This CDR3 has 16 amino acids. CDR3 loop: CASSLELSSSYNEQFF. The CDR3 DNA reads TGTGCCAGCAGCTTAGAGCTGTCTAGCTCCTACAATGAGCAGTTCTTC.

The rearrangement uses TRBV6-5 and TRBJ2-1; 7 bases are a match to TRBD1. The ends lost 10 bases at V and 0 bases at J; junction bases unmatched: 6. This CDR3 has 14 residues. Germline V gene sequence: CDR1 MNHEY, CDR2 SVGAGI. The CDR3 nucleotides read TGTGCCACCGTGACAGGGAGCTCCTACAATGAGCAGTTCTTC. It codes for CATVTGSSYNEQFF.

V usage is TRBV4-1 and J usage is TRBJ2-5; 8 bases are a match to TRBD2. Germline V gene lookup returns CDR1 MGHRA and CDR2 YSYEKL. V was clipped by 0 bases and J by 5 bases; unmatched bases: 5. The length of the CDR3 is 15 residues. The CDR3 DNA sequence: TGCGCCAGCAGCCAAGATGGACTAGCAATGGAGACCCAGTACTTC. This encodes CASSQDGLAMETQYF.

The chain couples TRBV7-8 to TRBJ2-1, with TRBD2 as a possible D gene (6 bases). This CDR3 spans 16 amino acids. V was pared by 5 bases and J by 6 bases, with 20 bases between. CDR1 is SGHVS and CDR2 is FQNEAQ in the germline V gene. CDR3 in amino acids: CASSRPSEGPSNEQFF. CDR3 nucleotides: TGTGCCAGCAGCCGTCCTAGCGAGGGTCCCTCCAATGAGCAGTTCTTC.

The chain is built from TRBV2 and TRBJ1-5, with D maybe TRBD1 (6 bases). This CDR3 is 14 amino acids long. V lost 3 bases and J lost 6, with 12 bases in between. Germline lookup yields CDR1 SNHLY and CDR2 FYNNEI. DNA for the CDR3: TGTGCCAGCAGTGACAGGGGAACAGGTCAGCCCCAGCATTTT. Translation gives CASSDRGTGQPQHF.

V gene TRBV28 combines with J gene TRBJ1-4; perhaps TRBD1 as D (5 bases). Looked up from germline, CDR1 is MDHEN and CDR2 is SYDVKM. Trimming shortened V by 3 bases and J by 5 bases, and 19 bases separated the two germline ends. The CDR3 is 17 residues long. As DNA, the CDR3 is TGTGCCAGCAGTTTCCGGAGTTTCGGCAGGGTGAATGAAAAACTGTTTTTT. It specifies CASSFRSFGRVNEKLFF.

V gene TRBV5-3 combines with J gene TRBJ1-4; 12 bases map to TRBD1. TRBV5-3 is flagged as an ORF with uncertain function. This CDR3 spans 15 amino acids. V lost 4 bases, J lost 8 bases, and 6 bases stayed unmatched. The CDR3 coding sequence is TGTGCCAGAAGCCACCGGGACAGGGGGCAGGAAAAACTGTTTTTT. It translates to CARSHRDRGQEKLFF.

The chain carries TRBV4-1 and TRBJ2-5, with TRBD2 matching over 7 bases. The trim removed 4 bases at V and 5 bases at J, leaving 4 bases unmatched. Germline CDR1 is MGHRA and CDR2 is YSYEKL. The CDR3 is 13 residues long. CDR3 sequence reads: CASSRMGGETQYF. The CDR3 DNA reads as TGCGCCAGCAGCCGAATGGGAGGGGAGACCCAGTACTTC.

The chain uses TRBV5-1 and TRBJ2-1; TRBD1 might be the D (6 bases). V gave up 4 bases and J gave up 10 bases, with 15 bases separating them. In germline, CDR1 is SGHRS, CDR2 YFSETQ. This CDR3 region has 13 residues. DNA for the CDR3: TGCGCCAGCAGCCCCTGGACAGACGGGGAGCAGTTCTTC. Translating gives CASSPWTDGEQFF.

The chain has TRBV18 and TRBJ2-6; a possible D gene is TRBD2 (6 bases). CDR3 length: 17 amino acids. V was cut by 4 bases and J by 5 bases, with 18 bases left in between. Per germline, CDR1 KGHSH and CDR2 LQKENI. As DNA, the CDR3 is TGTGCCAGCTCACATCCGTTTGGGGGGAAGAGGGCCAACGTCCTGACTTTC. This encodes CASSHPFGGKRANVLTF.

The chain employs TRBV15 and TRBJ2-7; 8 nucleotides align to TRBD1. V was pared by 8 bases and J by 0 bases, with 3 bases of the junction left unmatched. The CDR3 covers 13 residues. Germline CDR1 LNHNV, CDR2 YYDKDF (reference sequence). The CDR3 loop reads CATQDRVSYEQYF. CDR3 sequence (DNA): TGTGCCACCCAGGACAGGGTCTCCTACGAGCAGTACTTC.

The J gene is TRBJ2-1, the V gene TRBV24-1, with TRBD2 matching over 16 bases. V was pared by 7 bases and J by 1 base, with 3 bases of the junction left unmatched. CDR1 and CDR2 from the germline V gene are KGHDR and SFDVKD. The CDR3 contains 17 residues. This chain's CDR3 is CATRGTSGRGSYNEQFF. The CDR3 DNA is TGTGCCACCAGGGGGACTAGCGGGAGGGGATCCTACAATGAGCAGTTCTTC.

The chain couples TRBV5-1 to TRBJ2-7, with a weak D call TRBD2 (5 bases). Germline V CDR1 and CDR2: SGHRS, YFSETQ. The CDR3 is 14 residues long. V shed 2 bases and J shed 0 bases, with 9 bases lying between them. The CDR3: CASSFSASSYEQYF. In DNA form, the CDR3 reads TGCGCCAGCAGCTTTAGCGCCAGCTCCTACGAGCAGTACTTC.

V usage is TRBV5-1 and J usage is TRBJ1-6, with D possibly matching TRBD1 (6 bases). The V end lost 4 bases, the J end lost 7 bases, and 15 bases lay between the germline ends. CDR1 and CDR2 (germline): SGHRS, YFSETQ. This CDR3 has 15 residues. The CDR3: CASSPGGGENSPLHF. Here the CDR3 DNA reads TGCGCCAGCAGCCCCGGGGGGGGCGAGAATTCACCCCTCCACTTT.

This clone was detected a few times. The rearrangement links TRBV11-2 to TRBJ2-1, with D perhaps matching TRBD2 (6 bases). Trimming pared 1 base from V and 10 bases from J, leaving 17 bases between. Germline V gene data show CDR1 as SGHAT and CDR2 as FQNNGV. The CDR3 consists of 15 residues. The CDR3 nucleotides read TGTGCCAGCAGCTTAGCGGAGGGAGGTCTTTACGAGCAGTTCTTC. Its translation: CASSLAEGGLYEQFF.

A few counts support this clone. This chain connects TRBV7-2 to TRBJ2-7, with 14 bases lining up with TRBD2. The germline V gene has CDR1 SGHTA and CDR2 FQGNSA. The CDR3 length is 19 residues. The V gene end was trimmed by 5 bases and the J gene end by 0 bases; junction bases not matched to a gene: 12. CDR3 amino acids: CASSHQQGLAGDSSYEQYF. CDR3 sequence (DNA): TGTGCCAGCAGCCACCAACAGGGACTAGCGGGGGACTCCTCCTACGAGCAGTACTTC.

The chain links TRBV7-3 to TRBJ2-7; the D gene is possibly TRBD2 (5 bases). Between the trimmed V and J ends, which lost 5 bases and 3 bases, there was a span of 14 bases. CDR1 and CDR2 from the germline V gene are SGHTA and FQGTGA. The CDR3 totals 14 residues. The CDR3 nucleotides are TGTGCCAGCAGCCCGGGTGGAGGAAACTACGAGCAGTACTTC. It specifies CASSPGGGNYEQYF.

V usage is TRBV7-2 and J usage is TRBJ1-3; D unclear. Germline lookup yields CDR1 SGHTA and CDR2 FQGNSA. The V and J ends lost 4 bases and 0 bases respectively, with 10 bases between them. The CDR3 consists of 15 residues. The CDR3, as DNA: TGTGCCAGCAGCTCCGCGGGGAGCTCTGGAAACACCATATATTTT. It translates to CASSSAGSSGNTIYF.

The gene calls are TRBV20-1 and TRBJ2-7; tentative D call: TRBD2 (5 bases). Trimming stripped 6 bases from V and 3 bases from J, with 9 bases between. The CDR3 is made up of 11 amino acids. The V gene's germline CDR1 is DFQATT and CDR2 SNEGSKA (reference sequence). The chain's CDR3 is CSAELVYEQYF. Here the CDR3 DNA reads TGCAGTGCGGAACTAGTCTACGAGCAGTACTTC.

The genes are TRBV27 and TRBJ1-1; tentatively, D is TRBD1 (6 bases). Trimming left V 6 bases short and J 11 bases short, with 28 bases between. Germline values: CDR1 MNHEY, CDR2 SMNVEV (reference sequence). The CDR3 sequence is 16 residues long. CDR3: CASRSTRQALGSDAFF. The CDR3 region has the DNA TGTGCCAGCAGATCAACTCGACAGGCTCTAGGATCGGATGCTTTCTTT.

This chain connects TRBV7-9 to TRBJ1-4, with 7 bases identical to TRBD1. V lost 4 bases and J lost 2; bases outside the gene matches: 4. There are 15 residues in the CDR3. Germline CDR1 is SEHNR and CDR2 is FQNEAQ (reference sequence). Here the CDR3 reads CASSSTGATNEKLFF. For the CDR3, the DNA is TGTGCCAGCAGCTCTACAGGGGCCACTAATGAAAAACTGTTTTTT.